What follows are 7 T cell receptor beta chains derived from one specimen sequenced in a study of early T cells in non-severe SARS-CoV-2 infection. TCRdb used MiXCR to reprocess the 5' RACE reads, holding one entry per CDR3 protein. The repertoire holds some 50,000 distinct CDR3 sequences, with more than 9% as singletons. The specimen was whole blood. Source of these receptors: an adult who was a healthcare worker with PCR-confirmed SARS-CoV-2 infection or an uninfected control (not recorded which).

This clonotype was counted at least ten times. The chain employs TRBV7-9 and TRBJ2-7; 9 bases align to TRBD1. The junction had 1 base not matched to a gene; V was cut back by 1 base and J by 3 bases. The CDR3 totals 14 residues. Germline V gives CDR1 SEHNR, CDR2 FQNEAQ (reference sequence). CDR3 sequence reads: CASSLGQGDYEQYF. The CDR3, as DNA: TGTGCCAGCAGCTTAGGACAGGGGGACTACGAGCAGTACTTC.

This clonotype was counted many times. The chain has TRBV7-2 and TRBJ2-1, with D perhaps TRBD2 (6 bases). Trimming shortened V by 4 bases and J by 6 bases, and 16 bases separated the two germline ends. CDR3 length: 15 amino acids. Germline values: CDR1 SGHTA, CDR2 FQGNSA. The CDR3 nucleotides are TGTGCCAGCAGCTCTACTAGCATCCTCCGCAATGAGCAGTTCTTC. Encoded protein: CASSSTSILRNEQFF.

This clonotype was seen ten or more times. The CDR3 protein is CASSLLSRGEKLFF. In DNA, the CDR3 is TGTGCCAGCAGCTTACTTTCTAGGGGCGAAAAACTGTTTTTT. This rearrangement joins TRBV7-9 to TRBJ1-4; TRBD1 is a possible D gene (5 bases). V was cut by 2 bases and J by 8 bases, with 12 bases left in between. This CDR3 has 14 residues. Germline CDR1 is SEHNR and CDR2 is FQNEAQ (reference sequence).

This clonotype was seen at least ten times. V and J are TRBV24-1 and TRBJ1-2; no firm D call. Germline loops: CDR1 KGHDR, CDR2 SFDVKD. This CDR3 region has 12 residues. V was pared by 1 base and J by 8 bases, with 7 bases between. The CDR3 bases are TGTGCCACCAGTGATTTTAACAGCGGCTACACCTTC. Protein product: CATSDFNSGYTF.

This clonotype has more than one count but fewer than ten. V and J are TRBV6-5 and TRBJ2-6, with TRBD1 identical over 7 bases. V was pared by 2 bases and J by 0 bases, with 4 bases of the junction left unmatched. CDR3 length: 17 amino acids. Germline lookup yields CDR1 MNHEY and CDR2 SVGAGI. The CDR3, as DNA: TGTGCCAGCAGTTACAGCTCAGGGGGCTCTGGGGCCAACGTCCTGACTTTC. Amino acid sequence: CASSYSSGGSGANVLTF.

Remarks on this clonotype: A much larger clone differs from this one at a single base, so this may be a read error. The chain has TRBV29-1 and TRBJ2-7; D gene uncertain. Germline CDR1 and CDR2: SQVTM and ANQGSEA. CDR3 length: 13 amino acids. The ends were cut back, 4 bases at V and 1 base at J, with 11 bases in the middle. The DNA of the CDR3 is TGCAGCGTTGTCCCTGGCGGTTCCTACGAGCAGTACTTC. Its translation is CSVVPGGSYEQYF.

The V call is TRBV7-2, the J call TRBJ1-6; 9 bases match TRBD1. V dropped 5 bases and J dropped 9; count of bases not matched to a gene: 2. The germline CDR1 and CDR2 sequences are SGHTA and FQGNSA. The CDR3 length is 13 residues. For the CDR3, the DNA is TGTGCCAGCAGCGGGGACAGGGCTTCACCCCTCCACTTT. The encoded protein is CASSGDRASPLHF. The complete variable domain, with remaining parts taken from reference TRBV7-2 and TRBJ1-6, reads GAGVSQSPSNKVTEKGKDVELRCDPISGHTALYWYRQSLGQGLEFLIYFQGNSAPDKSGLPSDRFSAERTGGSVSTLTIQRTQQEDSAVYLCASSGDRASPLHFGNGTRLTVT.